The T cell receptor beta chain described here comes from a study of blood T cell repertoires in COVID-19 (dated by TCRdb to 2020 to 2022). Regarding the research as a whole: Samples covering the acute and convalescent phases of COVID-19 were provided by collaborators in the United States, Italy and Spain. The prospective study material was composed of cDNA or gDNA derived from T cells, B-cell-depleted T cells, or PBMCs. Deeply sampled blood TCRbeta repertoires from subjects exposed to, actively infected with, or recovered from COVID-19 were included in the dataset. The repertoires were released in a freely available public database meant as a resource for research on the immune response to SARS-CoV-2. The samples were drawn from the first 160 participants of the ongoing ImmuneRACE study and from over 950 subjects provided by 6 global collaborators. A de-identified subject ID, COVID-19 status, age in years and sex were almost always included in the sample metadata. Where available, HLA class I and class II types were obtained from metadata supplied by the sample provider rather than from assay-based typing.

Study-level results and caveats: Clinical and demographic metadata were provided uncurated, with the amount varying by source and participant.

TCRbeta CDR3 regions were amplified from genomic DNA by means of the immunoSEQ Assay, a bias-controlled multiplex PCR. The study's own analysis went as follows. The number of nucleated cells in each sample was estimated by amplification of reference gene primers within the assay. Sequence reads were collapsed and filtered to measure the absolute abundance of every unique TCRbeta CDR3 rearrangement. For each sample, productive Simpson clonality was calculated as the square root of Simpson's diversity index across productive rearrangements. The table comes from immuneACCESS by way of TCRdb, which keeps in-frame sequences with V and J called. Part of the clones is missing from these tables; in studies checked, under half for an unresolved V gene and the rest for unknown reasons. The D gene and trimming were derived from the DNA, and the V and J assignments and clone size from that table. For this sample there are some 260,000 clones; over 75% appear just once. About 9.4% of the sample comes from the top ten.

The CDR3 runs 15 residues from the cysteine to the phenylalanine. Just the 45-base CDR3 DNA is kept, in frame starting at base 1. Reading the germline V gene (reference sequence) gives CDR1 LGHDT and CDR2 YNNKEL. V and J are trimmed by 4 bases and 3 bases, and the gene matches miss 6 bases of the junction. In regard to this clone: What antigen it recognizes has not been identified. Nothing much larger sits one base from this clone, and base qualities are not available.

In Seattle, one collaborating source enrolled patients while the infection was active and tracked those patients longitudinally over the course of disease. Collaborating institutions collected whole blood in K2EDTA tubes following their own protocols. For TCRbeta analysis, collaborators shipped samples as frozen whole blood, isolated PBMCs, or DNA extracted from either of those sample types. The clonotype comes from a woman aged 65 to 85 with COVID-19, enrolled during active disease. Recombination joined TRBV3-1 (or the pseudogene TRBV3-2) with TRBJ2-3, and TRBD2 matches 8 of the central bases. Sequenced sample: peripheral blood. The base sequence is TGTGCCAGCAGCCGAATCACGGGAGGGACAGATACGCAGTATTTT. Translated, it reads CASSRITGGTDTQYF.